This TCR beta chain came from a study of post-analysis software for immune sequencing data (dated by TCRdb to the mid-2010s). Background for the entire study: Relapsing-remitting, secondary progressive and progressive-relapsing multiple sclerosis were recorded as disease courses, and subtype annotation was lacking for some patients. A subset of samples was prepared in parallel using single-end sample barcoding, then pooled and co-amplified after Illumina adapter ligation. The patient repertoires were compared against about a dozen previously published healthy control repertoires obtained from donors aged 6 to 25 years. The investigation overall reported the following: Normalized Chao1 diversity was significantly lower in multiple sclerosis patients than controls, suggesting substantial peripheral T-cell clonal expansion. Direct clustering with F measure revealed strong co-clustering of samples prepared in the same batch, which led to a batch-effect correction. Patients showed significantly higher frequencies than controls for 4 or 5 TRBV segments, among them TRBV5-6, TRBV5-1 and TRBV20-1. The multiple sclerosis patient group was slightly younger than the control group.

TCR beta repertoires were profiled from peripheral blood of roughly 13 young patients with multiple sclerosis to demonstrate the VDJtools post-analysis software. The multiple sclerosis patients were children and adolescents between roughly 6 and 17 years of age. Deletion took 6 bases off V and 1 base off J, with a span of 16 bases between the germline ends. The CDR3 sequence holds 15 residues, the cysteine and phenylalanine included. Here the CDR3 DNA is all that survives: 45 bases in frame from base 1. Via the germline V gene, CDR1 is MNHEY and CDR2 SVGAGI. The library was prepared using PCR. The instrument was an Illumina HiSeq 2500. To reduce PCR and sequencing biases, unique molecular identifiers were built into the TCR beta cDNA libraries. Some 500,000 cDNA molecules were obtained per 1 to 10 million input T cells, so each molecule approximated one T cell. The patient libraries were prepared and sequenced with the same protocol used for the earlier healthy control dataset. Within a given batch, samples were prepared together, multiplexed and sequenced on the same HiSeq lane. The published analysis was carried out like this. MIGEC handled the raw barcoded reads, throwing out single-read molecular identifier groups before consensus assembly and CDR3 extraction. VDJtools was used for post-analysis of the clonotype tables, and diversity was normalized by down-sampling every dataset to the size of the smallest sample. To correct batch-related cross-sample contamination, repertoire overlap clustering matched CDR3 amino acid sequences but not nucleotide sequences. The public reads were quality trimmed at Q25 with fastp and then assembled into clones with MiXCR by TCRdb, keeping productive beta chains. Each entry is one CDR3 protein sequence, shown with its most common DNA and genes. It is TCRdb's table, rather than the study itself, that gives the V and J calls and clone size. A total of 750,000 to 950,000 distinct CDR3 sequences appear in this sample, approximately 57% of them only once. The ten largest make up approximately 4.5% of the sample.

As for this clonotype: Its antigen is still unknown. No much larger clone exists at a distance of one base, and base qualities are not known.

This TCR came from a girl aged 10 to 17 with multiple sclerosis. Sequencing used blood. Rearrangement joined TRBV6-5 to TRBJ2-7, with a weak D call of TRBD1 (6 bases match). The DNA sequence is given as TGTGCCAGCAGCCGAATTTTGACAGGATCCTACGAGCAGTACTTC. It specifies CASSRILTGSYEQYF.